This T cell receptor (beta chain) was observed in a study of CD8 T cells in ankylosing spondylitis. The table lists this clonotype with many counts. Each CDR3 protein is one row after TCRdb ran MiXCR on the 5' RACE reads. The sample records about 210,000 distinct CDR3 sequences, approximately 8.4% being singletons. Sequenced sample: blood, either unsorted or a sorted T cell fraction (not recorded which). The clonotype comes from a female donor with ankylosing spondylitis or in good health (not recorded which).

The CDR3 sequence is CASRTEVSARPPYNEQFF. The CDR3 DNA is TGTGCCAGCAGGACGGAAGTCAGTGCTCGTCCCCCCTACAATGAGCAGTTCTTC. This chain connects TRBV28 to TRBJ2-1; D remains ambiguous. The CDR3 has 18 residues. Trimming took 6 bases from V and 2 from J, leaving 23 bases between them. CDR1 and CDR2 (germline): MDHEN, SYDVKM. Full variable domain (outside the CDR3, taken from reference TRBV28 and TRBJ2-1): DVKVTQSSRYLVKRTGEKVFLECVQDMDHENMFWYRQDPGLGLRLIYFSYDVKMKEKGDIPEGYSVSREKKERFSLILESASTNQTSMYLCASRTEVSARPPYNEQFFGPGTRLTVL.